One and the same sample provided the 19 T cell receptor beta chains below, sequenced in a study of blood T cell repertoires in COVID-19. Clones were read by immunoSEQ multiplex PCR, and TCRdb kept only the in-frame ones, dropping some. The sample comprises about 80,000 clones, around 78% of which are singletons, and more than 15% rests with the top ten. Sequencing was done on a sample of peripheral blood. Source of these receptors: a human donor in a cohort sampled during active COVID-19.

This chain links TRBV30 with TRBJ2-7; D may be TRBD2 (6 bases). Looked up from germline, CDR1 is GTSNPN and CDR2 is SVGIG (reference sequence). With 8 bases removed from V and 6 bases from J, the gap between germline ends came to 11 bases. The CDR3 is 10 residues long. CDR3 in DNA: TGTGCCGGGGGAGGTAGCGAGCAGTACTTC. It codes for CAGGGSEQYF. The variable domain in full, with the rest retrieved from reference TRBV30 and TRBJ2-7, is SQTIHQWPATLVQPVGSPLSLECTVEGTSNPNLYWYRQAAGRGLQLLFYSVGIGQISSEVPQNLSASRPQDRQFILSSKKLLLSDSGFYLCAGGGSEQYFGPGTRLTVT.

The DNA for the CDR3 is TGTGCCACCAGTGATTTGTATGCAGGGGGCGGAGGCACAGATACGCAGTATTTT. Protein product: CATSDLYAGGGGTDTQYF. This rearrangement joins TRBV24-1 to TRBJ2-3, with 8 bases aligning to TRBD1. Germline assignment: CDR1 KGHDR and CDR2 SFDVKD. This CDR3 spans 18 amino acids. The V segment lost 0 bases and the J segment 1 base; nucleotides outside the gene matches: 8.

The rearrangement uses TRBV9 and TRBJ1-1, with a weak D call TRBD1 (5 bases). This CDR3 spans 17 amino acids. Germline CDR1 is SGDLS and CDR2 is YYNGEE. The V and J ends lost 0 bases and 0 bases respectively, with 15 bases between them. CDR3 amino acids: CASSVGGGAYLNTEAFF. In DNA, the CDR3 is TGTGCCAGCAGCGTAGGGGGCGGCGCCTACCTGAACACTGAAGCTTTCTTT.

V gene TRBV6-2 or TRBV6-3 combines with J gene TRBJ2-6; D is unclear. Germline CDR1 is MNHEY and CDR2 is SVGEGT. The V end was cut by 7 bases, the J end by 0 bases, with 7 bases between. This CDR3 has 14 amino acids. The DNA for the CDR3 is TGTGCCAGCAACCCACACTCTGGGGCCAACGTCCTGACTTTC. Encoded protein: CASNPHSGANVLTF.

This chain connects TRBV19 to TRBJ2-1, with a possible D match to TRBD2 (6 bases). The CDR3 covers 14 residues. Germline values: CDR1 LNHDA, CDR2 SQIVND (reference sequence). V lost 9 bases and J lost 4, with 16 bases in between. The CDR3 nucleotides read TGTGCCAGACACCGGGACTCAATATACAATGAGCAGTTCTTC. Translated, it gives CARHRDSIYNEQFF. The full variable domain, with the rest looked up from reference TRBV19 and TRBJ2-1, is DGGITQSPKYLFRKEGQNVTLSCEQNLNHDAMYWYRQDPGQGLRLIYYSQIVNDFQKGDIAEGYSVSREKKESFPLTVTSAQKNPTAFYLCARHRDSIYNEQFFGPGTRLTVL.

The chain uses TRBV6-2 or TRBV6-3 and TRBJ2-3, with a possible D match to TRBD2 (5 bases). Trimming took off 6 bases at V and 0 bases at J, with 16 bases between the two ends. Per the germline V gene, CDR1 is MNHEY and CDR2 is SVGEGT. This CDR3 has 16 amino acids. CDR3 sequence (DNA): TGTGCCAGCAGCCCCTCGGGCTGGAGGAGCACAGATACGCAGTATTTT. Its protein product is CASSPSGWRSTDTQYF.

The J gene is TRBJ2-2, the V gene TRBV19, with 7 positions matching TRBD1. The junction had 11 bases not matched to a gene; V was cut back by 5 bases and J by 5 bases. Germline V lookup: CDR1 LNHDA, CDR2 SQIVND (reference sequence). The CDR3 is 16 amino acids. The CDR3 loop is CASSGMRGRGTGELFF. In DNA form, the CDR3 reads TGTGCCAGTAGTGGAATGAGGGGGCGAGGGACCGGGGAGCTGTTTTTT.

The chain links TRBV6-2 or TRBV6-3 to TRBJ1-1; possible D gene TRBD1, 6 bases. This CDR3 has 15 amino acids. In germline, CDR1 is MNHEY, CDR2 SVGEGT. Trimming left V 3 bases short and J 2 bases short, with 13 bases between. The CDR3: CASSYRDKLNTEAFF. The CDR3 nucleotides are TGTGCCAGCAGTTATAGGGACAAGTTAAACACTGAAGCTTTCTTT.

The CDR3 loop reads CASSGGQNYEQYV. The CDR3 nucleotides are TGTGCCAGCAGCGGCGGACAGAACTACGAGCAGTACGTC. The rearrangement joins TRBV5-6 to TRBJ2-7; D is perhaps TRBD1 (6 bases). CDR3 length: 13 amino acids. The germline V and J ends were trimmed by 4 bases and 3 bases, with 11 bases remaining between them. The germline V gene encodes CDR1 SGHDT and CDR2 YYEEEE.

This clone turned up a few times. The chain has TRBV24-1 and TRBJ2-5, with D tentatively TRBD1 (5 bases). V was clipped by 4 bases and J by 1 base, with 12 bases between them. The length of the CDR3 is 15 residues. Germline CDR1 KGHDR, CDR2 SFDVKD. The CDR3 is CATSDLVTGQETQYF. The CDR3 DNA reads TGTGCCACCAGTGACCTCGTCACAGGCCAAGAGACCCAGTACTTC.

About this clone itself: The sample holds other DNA sequences that translate to the same CDR3. The chain is built from TRBV4-2 and TRBJ2-7; D possibly corresponds to TRBD2 (6 bases). The CDR3 spans 13 residues. CDR1 LGHNA and CDR2 YNFKEQ come from the germline V gene. Trimming pared 1 base from V and 4 bases from J, leaving 8 bases between. The DNA of the CDR3 is TGTGCCAGCAGCCAAGTTGGGGGGTACGAGCAGTACTTC. As protein: CASSQVGGYEQYF.

V usage is TRBV6-4 and J usage is TRBJ1-5; a weak D match, TRBD1 (6 bases). The CDR3 totals 16 residues. The germline V gene has CDR1 MRHNA and CDR2 SNTAGT. Trimming took 6 bases from V and 0 from J, leaving 15 bases between them. CDR3 bases: TGTGCCAGCAGGATCGGACAGAAGCATAGCAATCAGCCCCAGCATTTT. It is translated as CASRIGQKHSNQPQHF.

CDR3 protein: CASSQDLWGGQSGGYTF. In DNA form, the CDR3 reads TGTGCCAGCAGCCAAGATCTGTGGGGGGGGCAGTCCGGCGGCTACACCTTC. The rearrangement uses TRBV3-1 (or the pseudogene TRBV3-2) and TRBJ1-2; maybe TRBD1 (6 bases). This CDR3 is built from 17 residues. The germline V gene encodes CDR1 LGHDT and CDR2 YNNKEL (reference sequence). Trimming took off 0 bases at V and 8 bases at J, with 22 bases between the two ends.

The chain uses TRBV11-2 and TRBJ2-3; D might be TRBD1 (6 bases). Germline CDR1 is SGHAT and CDR2 is FQNNGV. The CDR3 runs 12 residues. Trimming took 4 bases from V and 14 from J, leaving 16 bases between them. In nucleotides, the CDR3 is TGTGCCAGCAGCTGGGACAAGGGTGGTTGGTATTTT. This translates into CASSWDKGGWYF.

This chain uses TRBV7-6 with TRBJ2-2, with TRBD2 identical over 7 bases. This CDR3 region has 16 residues. Germline-derived CDR1 and CDR2 are SGHVS and FNYEAQ. Unmatched junction bases numbered 6, after V lost 1 base and J lost 4 bases. The CDR3: CASSLGWGGSTGELFF. Written as DNA, the CDR3 is TGTGCCAGCAGCTTAGGCTGGGGGGGGAGCACCGGGGAGCTGTTTTTT.

The J gene is TRBJ1-6, the V gene TRBV9; D might be TRBD1 (5 bases). CDR1 and CDR2 (germline): SGDLS, YYNGEE. CDR3 length equals 18 residues. The ends were cut back, 4 bases at V and 0 bases at J, with 17 bases in the middle. The CDR3 spells CASSPGGGISSYNSPLHF. The CDR3 DNA follows: TGTGCCAGCAGCCCCGGTGGGGGGATAAGCTCCTATAATTCACCCCTCCACTTT.

This sequence joins TRBV27 and TRBJ1-5, with TRBD1 as a possible D gene (5 bases). The CDR3 totals 14 residues. Trimming shortened V by 0 bases and J by 7 bases, and 10 bases separated the two germline ends. CDR1 and CDR2 from the germline V gene are MNHEY and SMNVEV (reference sequence). As DNA, the CDR3 is TGTGCCAGCAGTTTATCCACAGGCATACAGCCCCAGCATTTT. This codes for CASSLSTGIQPQHF.

This chain links TRBV18 with TRBJ1-6; TRBD1 matches at 8 bases. V gave up 4 bases and J gave up 7 bases; unmatched junction bases: 9. Germline CDR1 is KGHSH and CDR2 is LQKENI. This CDR3 contains 16 residues. The CDR3 loop is CASSLGQGGGNSPLHF. DNA for the CDR3: TGTGCCAGCTCACTAGGACAGGGCGGGGGAAATTCACCCCTCCACTTT. The variable domain in full, completed from reference TRBV18 and TRBJ1-6, reads NAGVMQNPRHLVRRRGQEARLRCSPMKGHSHVYWYRQLPEEGLKFMVYLQKENIIDESGMPKERFSAEFPKEGPSILRIQQVVRGDSAAYFCASSLGQGGGNSPLHFGNGTRLTVT.

This clone was picked up a small number of times. The CDR3 reads CASSLEGIGGEAFF. In DNA, the CDR3 is TGCGCCAGCAGCTTGGAAGGGATCGGGGGTGAAGCTTTCTTT. This chain connects TRBV5-1 to TRBJ1-1, with D possibly TRBD1 on 5 matching bases. Trimming shortened V by 0 bases and J by 7 bases, and 13 bases separated the two germline ends. This CDR3 is built from 14 residues. CDR1 SGHRS and CDR2 YFSETQ come from the germline V gene.